Presented here are 22 T cell receptor beta chains from one specimen sequenced in a study of control samples from healthy donors and cancer patients. Sequencing was performed with immunoSEQ multiplex PCR; in TCRdb, only in-frame clones are kept and a portion is missing. The sample shows approximately 15,000 clones, 80% to 90% of them seen only once. The material sequenced was PBMCs. Receptors were obtained from a woman in her 70s with colorectal cancer.

This clone was observed once. The chain is built from TRBV12-3 or TRBV12-4 and TRBJ2-1; 7 positions match TRBD2. This CDR3 is 13 amino acids long. V trimming: 6 bases; J trimming: 5 bases; junction bases outside the gene matches: 4. CDR3 nucleotides: TGTGCCAGCAGATGGGGGGGGAACAATGAGCAGTTCTTC. As protein: CASRWGGNNEQFF.

The chain has TRBV4-3 and TRBJ2-3; 14 bases map to TRBD2. Germline V lookup: CDR1 LGHNA, CDR2 YSLEER. The CDR3 is made up of 16 amino acids. V dropped 4 bases and J dropped 3; count of bases not matched to a gene: 3. As DNA, the CDR3 is TGCGCCAGCAGCCCGACTAGCGGGGGGGCGACAGATACGCAGTATTTT. Amino acid sequence: CASSPTSGGATDTQYF.

This clone was seen once. The chain recombines TRBV11-3 with TRBJ1-6; D unresolved. The CDR3 is 14 amino acids. V was cut by 5 bases and J by 0 bases, with 5 bases left in between. Germline V CDR1 and CDR2: SGHNT, YENEEA. CDR3 protein: CASSPDSYNSPLHF. In DNA, the CDR3 is TGTGCCAGCAGCCCCGACTCCTATAATTCACCCCTCCACTTT.

This clone was counted only a few times. The genes are TRBV5-4 and TRBJ1-4, with D perhaps TRBD1 (5 bases). Germline-derived CDR1 and CDR2 are SGHNT and YYREEE (reference sequence). The CDR3 extends over 14 amino acids. V dropped 4 bases and J dropped 8 bases, with 15 bases sitting between them. CDR3 loop: CASSIRDSGEKLFF. In DNA, the CDR3 is TGTGCCAGCAGCATCCGGGACTCCGGAGAAAAACTGTTTTTT.

This chain joins TRBV12-3 or TRBV12-4 and TRBJ2-5; D gene ambiguous. V was shortened by 4 bases and J by 1 base, with 4 bases between the two germline ends. This CDR3 spans 12 amino acids. The DNA for the CDR3 is TGTGCCAGCAGTTCAAGCCAAGAGACCCAGTACTTC. This gives the protein CASSSSQETQYF.

This clone was picked up a small number of times. The V and J genes are TRBV5-1 and TRBJ2-5; the D call may be TRBD1 or TRBD2 (5 bases each). The CDR3 runs 15 residues. Trimming shortened V by 2 bases and J by 4 bases, and 15 bases separated the two germline ends. Per germline, CDR1 SGHRS and CDR2 YFSETQ. CDR3 protein: CASSFGGSGGETQYF. In nucleotides, the CDR3 is TGCGCCAGCAGCTTTGGTGGGAGTGGGGGAGAGACCCAGTACTTC.

The V and J genes are TRBV6-1 and TRBJ2-1; the match to TRBD2 covers 7 bases. The CDR3 is 17 residues long. The junction had 7 bases not matched to a gene; V was cut back by 2 bases and J by 0 bases. Germline V gene lookup returns CDR1 MNHNS and CDR2 SASEGT. CDR3 region: CASSEMGGSFSYNEQFF. The CDR3 DNA follows: TGTGCCAGCAGTGAAATGGGCGGGAGTTTCTCCTACAATGAGCAGTTCTTC.

The gene calls are TRBV5-6 and TRBJ1-2; 10 nucleotides agree with TRBD1. Germline CDR1 reads SGHDT; CDR2 reads YYEEEE. J was trimmed by 2 bases and V by 4 bases; bases with no gene match: 5. This CDR3 comprises 15 residues. The CDR3 sequence is CASSLGQGWNYGYTF. The CDR3, as DNA: TGTGCCAGCAGCCTGGGACAGGGGTGGAACTATGGCTACACCTTC.

This rearrangement joins TRBV7-9 to TRBJ1-5; TRBD1 might be the D (6 bases). CDR1 is SEHNR and CDR2 is FQNEAQ in the germline V gene (reference sequence). The ends were cut back, 5 bases at V and 7 bases at J, with 15 bases in the middle. The CDR3 extends over 14 amino acids. The CDR3 bases are TGTGCCAGCAGCGCGGGGGGGCAGGGGCAGCCCCAGCATTTT. It codes for CASSAGGQGQPQHF.

This rearrangement joins TRBV6-5 to TRBJ2-7, with D unclear. This CDR3 has 15 amino acids. Germline CDR1 is MNHEY and CDR2 is SVGAGI. V was pared by 2 bases and J by 0 bases, with 11 bases between. The CDR3 region has the DNA TGTGCCAGCAGTTACGCGACCCAGTACTCCTACGAGCAGTACTTC. Encoded protein: CASSYATQYSYEQYF.

This clone was found once. V and J are TRBV2 and TRBJ2-5; D call uncertain. Germline CDR1 reads SNHLY; CDR2 reads FYNNEI. V was pared by 4 bases and J by 3 bases, with 6 bases between. The CDR3 consists of 12 residues. In DNA, the CDR3 is TGTGCCAGCAGTGTACGGGAAGAGACCCAGTACTTC. Encoded protein: CASSVREETQYF.

The chain links TRBV7-8 to TRBJ1-3; TRBD1 matches 7 bases. In germline, CDR1 is SGHVS, CDR2 FQNEAQ. This CDR3 region has 16 residues. With V trimmed by 0 bases and J by 0 bases, 2 bases remained unmatched. The CDR3 nucleotides read TGTGCCAGCAGCTTAGCGGGACAGAGCTCTGGAAACACCATATATTTT. Protein: CASSLAGQSSGNTIYF.

This clone was found once. The chain couples TRBV5-3 to TRBJ2-5; the match to TRBD2 covers 11 bases. TRBV5-3 is an ORF for which the function is uncertain. With V trimmed by 4 bases and J by 3 bases, 11 bases remained unmatched. The CDR3 is 17 amino acids. The CDR3 region is CARSPPTSGGEEETQYF. The CDR3 bases are TGTGCCAGAAGCCCCCCAACTAGCGGGGGCGAAGAAGAGACCCAGTACTTC.

The chain joins TRBV29-1 to TRBJ2-2, with D hard to call. Trimming cost V 3 bases and J 1 base, with 6 bases left between them. CDR1 and CDR2 from the germline V gene are SQVTM and ANQGSEA. The CDR3 sequence is 13 residues long. The CDR3 sequence: CSVDGLNTGELFF. CDR3 DNA sequence: TGCAGCGTTGACGGGCTGAACACCGGGGAGCTGTTTTTT.

The chain carries TRBV19 and TRBJ2-3, with TRBD2 identical over 7 bases. CDR3 length: 16 residues. CDR1 is LNHDA and CDR2 is SQIVND in the germline V gene (reference sequence). Losses at the gene ends were 0 bases for V and 2 bases for J; bases not matched to a gene: 5. The CDR3, as DNA: TGTGCCAGTAGTATAGAACCGGGAGGCCTCACAGATACGCAGTATTTT. This encodes CASSIEPGGLTDTQYF. Using reference TRBV19 and TRBJ2-3 for the parts outside the CDR3, the full variable domain is DGGITQSPKYLFRKEGQNVTLSCEQNLNHDAMYWYRQDPGQGLRLIYYSQIVNDFQKGDIAEGYSVSREKKESFPLTVTSAQKNPTAFYLCASSIEPGGLTDTQYFGPGTRLTVL.

This chain links TRBV6-5 with TRBJ1-4; 9 nucleotides align to TRBD1. The CDR3 sequence is 15 residues long. The V and J ends lost 5 bases and 4 bases, in that order; junction bases with no gene match: 5. Germline assignment: CDR1 MNHEY and CDR2 SVGAGI. CDR3 in amino acids: CASSPDRGGNEKLFF. The CDR3 DNA reads TGTGCCAGCAGTCCGGACAGGGGAGGTAATGAAAAACTGTTTTTT.

This sequence joins TRBV28 and TRBJ1-1, with D hard to call. Germline CDR1 reads MDHEN; CDR2 reads SYDVKM. The CDR3 has 14 amino acids. Trimming stripped 7 bases from V and 6 bases from J, with 18 bases between. CDR3 sequence reads: CASIPTKAGSEAFF. The CDR3 region has the DNA TGTGCCAGCATCCCGACCAAGGCAGGATCTGAAGCTTTCTTT.

This chain links TRBV4-1 with TRBJ1-3; D is ambiguous. Germline loops: CDR1 MGHRA, CDR2 YSYEKL. This CDR3 comprises 15 residues. V was shortened by 3 bases and J by 0 bases, with 9 bases between the two germline ends. As DNA, the CDR3 is TGCGCCAGCAGCCAGGGGAGTATCTCTGGAAACACCATATATTTT. Translated: CASSQGSISGNTIYF.

The gene calls are TRBV5-4 and TRBJ1-3; a possible D gene is TRBD1 (6 bases). Deletions cut 0 bases from V and 6 bases from J, with 16 bases between. Germline CDR1 SGHNT, CDR2 YYREEE (reference sequence). The CDR3 is 16 residues long. CDR3: CASSLVPGATSNTIYF. DNA of the CDR3: TGTGCCAGCAGCTTGGTCCCGGGGGCGACATCAAACACCATATATTTT.

The genes are TRBV7-9 and TRBJ1-1, with no clear D. CDR3 size: 12 residues. The V gene's germline CDR1 is SEHNR and CDR2 FQNEAQ (reference sequence). V was trimmed by 5 bases and J by 4 bases, leaving 8 bases between them. Written as DNA, the CDR3 is TGTGCCAGCAGCACTATATCCACTGAAGCTTTCTTT. Protein: CASSTISTEAFF.

The chain combines TRBV27 with TRBJ2-7, with TRBD1 identical over 11 bases. Looked up from germline, CDR1 is MNHEY and CDR2 is SMNVEV (reference sequence). The CDR3 contains 15 residues. J lost 3 bases, V lost 5 bases, and 6 bases had no gene match. The DNA for the CDR3 is TGTGCCAGCAGTCCGACGGGACAGGGGGACTACGAGCAGTACTTC. Translated: CASSPTGQGDYEQYF.

The genes are TRBV27 and TRBJ1-1; 7 bases match TRBD1. The CDR3 runs to 14 residues. From germline, CDR1 is MNHEY and CDR2 SMNVEV (reference sequence). The V gene end was trimmed by 7 bases and the J gene end by 1 base; junction bases not matched to a gene: 6. CDR3 protein: CASNRQGPNTEAFF. CDR3 DNA sequence: TGTGCCAGCAACCGACAGGGCCCGAACACTGAAGCTTTCTTT.